This T cell receptor (beta chain) was documented in a study of cytotoxic CD8 clonotypes in ibrutinib-treated CLL. Clones were sequenced by immunoSEQ multiplex PCR, and TCRdb holds only the in-frame ones, with some missing. Among about 140,000 clones listed, more than 85% were seen once. Germline V gives CDR1 SGDLS, CDR2 YYNGEE. V dropped 2 bases and J dropped 4; count of bases not matched to a gene: 3. The CDR3 consists of 14 residues. The genes are TRBV9 and TRBJ1-5, with 7 bases identical to TRBD1. This clonotype was sampled from a human donor with chronic lymphocytic leukemia. The specimen comprised PBMCs, sampled after 12 months of ibrutinib treatment. CDR3 amino acids: CASSVGTVNQPQHF. Here the CDR3 DNA reads TGTGCCAGCAGCGTCGGGACAGTGAATCAGCCCCAGCATTTT.